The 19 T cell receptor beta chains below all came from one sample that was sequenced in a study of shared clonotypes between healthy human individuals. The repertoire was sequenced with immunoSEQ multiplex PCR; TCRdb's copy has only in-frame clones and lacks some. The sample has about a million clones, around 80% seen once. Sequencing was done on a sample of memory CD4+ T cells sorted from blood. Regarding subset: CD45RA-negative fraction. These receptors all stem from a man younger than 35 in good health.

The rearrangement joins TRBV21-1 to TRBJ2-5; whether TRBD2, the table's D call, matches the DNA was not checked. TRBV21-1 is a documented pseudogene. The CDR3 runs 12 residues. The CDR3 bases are TGTGCCAAAAAAGATAGTCGGGAGACCCAGTACTTC. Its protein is CAKKDSRETQYF.

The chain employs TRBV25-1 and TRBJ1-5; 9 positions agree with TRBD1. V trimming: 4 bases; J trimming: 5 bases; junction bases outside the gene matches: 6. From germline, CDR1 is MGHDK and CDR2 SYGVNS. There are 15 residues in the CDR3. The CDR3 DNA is TGTGCCAGCAGTGGCGAACAGGGGGCACATCAGCCCCAGCATTTT. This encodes CASSGEQGAHQPQHF. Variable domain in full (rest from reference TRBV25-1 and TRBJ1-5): EADIYQTPRYLVIGTGKKITLECSQTMGHDKMYWYQQDPGMELHLIHYSYGVNSTEKGDLSSESTVSRIRTEHFPLTLESARPSHTSQYLCASSGEQGAHQPQHFGDGTRLSIL.

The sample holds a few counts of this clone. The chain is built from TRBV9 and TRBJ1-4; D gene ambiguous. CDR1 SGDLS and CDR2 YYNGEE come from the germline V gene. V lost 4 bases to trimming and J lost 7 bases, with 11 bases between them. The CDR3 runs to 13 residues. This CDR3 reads CASSPTGSEKLFF. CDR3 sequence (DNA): TGTGCCAGCAGCCCCACGGGAAGTGAAAAACTGTTTTTT.

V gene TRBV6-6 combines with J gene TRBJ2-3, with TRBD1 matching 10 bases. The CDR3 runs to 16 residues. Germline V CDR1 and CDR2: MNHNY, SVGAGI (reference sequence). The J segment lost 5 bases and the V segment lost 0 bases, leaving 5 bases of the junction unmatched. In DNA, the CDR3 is TGTGCCAGCAGTTACTCGACAGGGGGCGGAGGAGATACGCAGTATTTT. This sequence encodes CASSYSTGGGGDTQYF.

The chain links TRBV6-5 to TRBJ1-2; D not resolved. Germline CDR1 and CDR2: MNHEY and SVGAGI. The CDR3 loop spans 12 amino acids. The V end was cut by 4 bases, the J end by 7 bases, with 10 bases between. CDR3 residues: CASSFGTGGYTF. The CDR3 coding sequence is TGTGCCAGCAGTTTTGGAACGGGTGGCTACACCTTC.

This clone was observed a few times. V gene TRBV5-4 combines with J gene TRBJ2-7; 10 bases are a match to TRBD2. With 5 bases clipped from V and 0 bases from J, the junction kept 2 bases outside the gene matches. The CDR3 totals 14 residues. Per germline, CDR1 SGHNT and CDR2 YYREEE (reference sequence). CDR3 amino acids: CASRGTSDSYEQYF. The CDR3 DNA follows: TGTGCCAGCAGAGGGACTAGCGACTCCTACGAGCAGTACTTC.

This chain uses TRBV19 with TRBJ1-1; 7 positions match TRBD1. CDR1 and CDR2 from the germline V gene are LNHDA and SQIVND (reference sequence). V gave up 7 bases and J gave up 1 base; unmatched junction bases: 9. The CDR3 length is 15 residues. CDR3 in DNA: TGTGCCAGTAACCCAACGGGACAGCCGAACACTGAAGCTTTCTTT. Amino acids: CASNPTGQPNTEAFF. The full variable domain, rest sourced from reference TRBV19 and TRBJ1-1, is DGGITQSPKYLFRKEGQNVTLSCEQNLNHDAMYWYRQDPGQGLRLIYYSQIVNDFQKGDIAEGYSVSREKKESFPLTVTSAQKNPTAFYLCASNPTGQPNTEAFFGQGTRLTVV.

The chain's CDR3 is CASLGSSGKLFF. For the CDR3, the DNA is TGTGCCAGTCTCGGTTCAAGTGGAAAACTGTTTTTT. The chain recombines TRBV28 with TRBJ1-4; D gene uncertain. The CDR3 sequence is 12 residues long. In germline, CDR1 is MDHEN, CDR2 SYDVKM. Deletions cut 9 bases from V and 10 bases from J, with 15 bases between.

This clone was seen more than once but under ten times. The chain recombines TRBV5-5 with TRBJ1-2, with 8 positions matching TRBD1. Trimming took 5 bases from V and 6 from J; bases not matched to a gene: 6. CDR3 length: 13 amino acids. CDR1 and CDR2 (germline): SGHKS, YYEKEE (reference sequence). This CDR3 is CASSPTGDHGYTF. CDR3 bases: TGTGCCAGCAGTCCGACAGGGGATCATGGCTACACCTTC.

The CDR3 reads CASSENRGGENQPQHF. CDR3 coding DNA: TGTGCCAGCAGTGAGAATAGGGGGGGAGAAAATCAGCCCCAGCATTTT. The chain combines TRBV2 with TRBJ1-5; TRBD1 is a possible D gene (6 bases). CDR3 size: 16 residues. Germline V gene sequence: CDR1 SNHLY, CDR2 FYNNEI. V was shortened by 3 bases and J by 4 bases, with 16 bases between the two germline ends.

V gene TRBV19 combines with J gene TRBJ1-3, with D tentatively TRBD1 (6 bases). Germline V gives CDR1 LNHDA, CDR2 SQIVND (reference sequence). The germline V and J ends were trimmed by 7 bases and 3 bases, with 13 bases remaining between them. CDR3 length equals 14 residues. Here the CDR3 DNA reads TGTGCCAGTACCCGCGGGGGCTATGGAAACACCATATATTTT. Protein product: CASTRGGYGNTIYF. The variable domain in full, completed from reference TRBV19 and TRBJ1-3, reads DGGITQSPKYLFRKEGQNVTLSCEQNLNHDAMYWYRQDPGQGLRLIYYSQIVNDFQKGDIAEGYSVSREKKESFPLTVTSAQKNPTAFYLCASTRGGYGNTIYFGEGSWLTVV.

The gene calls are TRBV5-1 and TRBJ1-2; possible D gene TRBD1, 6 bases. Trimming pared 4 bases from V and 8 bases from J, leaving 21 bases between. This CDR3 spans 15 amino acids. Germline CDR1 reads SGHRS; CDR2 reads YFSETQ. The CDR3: CASSRMTGEVSGYTF. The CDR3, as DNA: TGCGCCAGCAGCCGTATGACAGGCGAAGTCAGCGGCTACACCTTC.

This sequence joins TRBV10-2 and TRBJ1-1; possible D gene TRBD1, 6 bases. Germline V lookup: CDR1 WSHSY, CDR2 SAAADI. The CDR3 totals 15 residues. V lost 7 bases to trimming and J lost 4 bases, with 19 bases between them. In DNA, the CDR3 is TGCGCCAGCACCTCACAGGGAGGGTCGGGCACTGAAGCTTTCTTT. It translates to CASTSQGGSGTEAFF.

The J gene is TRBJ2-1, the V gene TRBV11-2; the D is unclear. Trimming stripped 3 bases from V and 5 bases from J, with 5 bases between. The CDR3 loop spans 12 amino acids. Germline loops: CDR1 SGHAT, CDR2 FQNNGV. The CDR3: CASSFLDNEQFF. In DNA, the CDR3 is TGTGCCAGCAGCTTTTTGGACAATGAGCAGTTCTTC.

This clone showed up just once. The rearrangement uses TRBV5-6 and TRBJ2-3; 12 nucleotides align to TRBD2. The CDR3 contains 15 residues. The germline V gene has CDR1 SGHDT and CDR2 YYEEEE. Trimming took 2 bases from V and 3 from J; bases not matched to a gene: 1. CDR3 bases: TGTGCCAGCAGCTTCACTAGCGGGGGGACAGATACGCAGTATTTT. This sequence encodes CASSFTSGGTDTQYF.

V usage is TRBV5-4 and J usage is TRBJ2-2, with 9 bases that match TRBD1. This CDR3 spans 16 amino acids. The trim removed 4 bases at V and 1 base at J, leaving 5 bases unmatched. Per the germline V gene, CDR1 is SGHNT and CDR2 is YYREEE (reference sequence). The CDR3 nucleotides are TGTGCCAGCAGCCTAAAGACAGGGGGGAACACCGGGGAGCTGTTTTTT. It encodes CASSLKTGGNTGELFF.

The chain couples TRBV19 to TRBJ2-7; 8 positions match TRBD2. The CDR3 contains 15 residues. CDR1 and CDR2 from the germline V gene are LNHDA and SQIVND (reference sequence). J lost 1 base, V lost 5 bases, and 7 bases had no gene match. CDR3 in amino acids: CASSPLAGKSYEQYF. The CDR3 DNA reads TGTGCCAGTAGTCCCCTAGCGGGTAAATCCTACGAGCAGTACTTC.

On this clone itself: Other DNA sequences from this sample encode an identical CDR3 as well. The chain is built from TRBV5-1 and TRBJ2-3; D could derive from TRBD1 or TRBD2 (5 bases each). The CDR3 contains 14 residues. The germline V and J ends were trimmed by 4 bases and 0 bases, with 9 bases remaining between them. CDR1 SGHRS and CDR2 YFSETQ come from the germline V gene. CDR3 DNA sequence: TGCGCCAGCAGCCTAGGGGACAGCACAGATACGCAGTATTTT. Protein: CASSLGDSTDTQYF.

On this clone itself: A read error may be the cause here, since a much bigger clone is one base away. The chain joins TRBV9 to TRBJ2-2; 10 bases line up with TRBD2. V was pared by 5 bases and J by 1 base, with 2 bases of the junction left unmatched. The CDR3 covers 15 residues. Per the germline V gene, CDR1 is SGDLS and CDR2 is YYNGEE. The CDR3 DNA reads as TGTGCCAGCAGGAGGACTAGCGGGAACACCGGGGAGCTGTTTTTT. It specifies CASRRTSGNTGELFF.